This TCR beta chain was obtained from a study of T cells after somatic rescue of genetic block. TCRdb's copy holds only in-frame clones and misses some; the assay was immunoSEQ multiplex PCR. The sample records some 74,000 clones, approximately 90% being singletons. The receptor comes from a man aged 25-45 years. Source material: peripheral blood mononuclear cells (PBMCs).

CDR3 loop: CASSPQGTVYEQYF. DNA for the CDR3: TGTGCCAGCAGTCCGCAAGGGACTGTCTACGAGCAGTACTTC. This chain joins TRBV28 and TRBJ2-7; D is perhaps TRBD2 (6 bases). Germline V lookup: CDR1 MDHEN, CDR2 SYDVKM. The CDR3 spans 14 residues. The V end was cut by 5 bases, the J end by 3 bases, with 14 bases between.